This T cell receptor (beta chain) originates from a study of T cell repertoires in cytomegalovirus infection. Turning to the study itself: CMV infection plus the matching HLA type was flagged by public TCR beta signatures. Study results and caveats: CMV-specific TCR beta clonotypes restricted by HLA-C dominated the ex vivo response. Cumulated frequencies of public TCR beta families served to identify carriers of CMV plus the relevant HLA.

The CDR3 is 14 amino acids. The V end lost 7 bases, the J end lost 1 base, and 13 bases lay between the germline ends. The V gene's germline CDR1 is LNHDA and CDR2 SQIVND (reference sequence). MiXCR, applied by TCRdb to the reads, yields one record per CDR3 protein. Seen here are a few hundred thousand distinct CDR3 sequences, 15% to 20% observed once, and the top ten hold under 9%. In its sample, this clonotype was seen many times. The antigen is not known. The receptor comes from a human donor in good health (CMV status not recorded). Some clones in this sample may be carry-over from other donors' samples. The V gene is TRBV19, the J gene TRBJ1-1; TRBD1 might be the D (6 bases). The sequencing input was PBMCs. CDR3 sequence (DNA): TGTGCCAGTAAGTGGGGCAGGGGGAACACTGAAGCTTTCTTT. It translates to CASKWGRGNTEAFF. The whole variable domain, filled in from reference TRBV19 and TRBJ1-1, reads DGGITQSPKYLFRKEGQNVTLSCEQNLNHDAMYWYRQDPGQGLRLIYYSQIVNDFQKGDIAEGYSVSREKKESFPLTVTSAQKNPTAFYLCASKWGRGNTEAFFGQGTRLTVV.